The sequence of this T cell receptor beta chain was determined in a study of T cell clones after liver transplantation. Background on the study: In this trial, immunosuppression withdrawal was attempted within 2 years of liver transplant. Draws occurred before transplant, before withdrawal, and after complete or failed withdrawal. TCRbeta sequencing after a pre-transplant mixed lymphocyte reaction identified graft-donor-reactive clones, later tracked in post-transplant blood. General observations from the study: In a couple of subjects, few donor cells limited the measurable donor-reactive repertoire.

Trimming removed 1 base at V and 6 bases at J, with 7 bases between. The CDR3 consists of 13 residues. Germline CDR1 reads LGHNT; CDR2 reads FRNRAP. As concerns this clone: Its target is unknown.

The data were produced by immunoSEQ multiplex PCR, yet TCRdb's version contains in-frame clones alone and is incomplete. In the table there are more than 65,000 clones, about 80% of which are singletons. The TCR sequence derives from a human patient who received a liver transplant. Some of the T cells might come from the graft donor. The sample here was CD4+ T cells from blood, taken 12 months after liver transplant. The chain uses TRBV12-5 and TRBJ2-1; D is uncertain. CDR3 in amino acids: CASGLDWVNEQFF. CDR3 coding DNA: TGTGCTAGTGGTTTGGACTGGGTCAATGAGCAGTTCTTC.